The T cell receptor beta chain described here comes from a study of PD-1 blockade in classical Hodgkin lymphoma (TCRdb year 2020). Context from the whole study: Nivolumab dosing was 3 mg/kg intravenously every 2 weeks, continuing until either disease progression or unacceptable toxicity. The study used CyTOF and TCR beta sequencing to define a peripheral blood immune signature of response to PD-1 blockade in classical Hodgkin lymphoma.

Genomic DNA was isolated using the Qiagen DNeasy kit from unsorted PBMCs as well as from negatively selected CD4+ and CD8+ fractions. Using primers that anneal to V and J segments, immunoSEQ multiplex PCR amplified the TCR beta CDR3 regions. A synthetic immune receptor repertoire was used to minimize amplification bias, and remaining bias was computationally removed after sequencing. On the study's bioinformatics: Custom Python scripts were used to quantify repertoire diversity as the Shannon entropy index. Unsorted, CD4+ and CD8+ repertoires were analyzed separately, except for combined analyses in which CD4+ and CD8+ sequences were merged in silico. A clone counted as expanded when the clone's frequency after treatment rose at least 2-fold relative to C1D1, and clones undetected at baseline were given a pseudocount of 0.5. Clones with 0 or 1 copy at C1D1 were defined as singleton clones, while clones with 2 or more copies were defined as non-singleton clones. By matching protein sequences in sorted samples from the same patient, clones expanded in unsorted samples were annotated as CD4+, CD8+ or unknown. Wilcoxon tests on paired samples were used to test changes in diversity from C1D1 to C4D1. The immuneACCESS repertoire file appears here via TCRdb, limited to in-frame rearrangements. These files lack a portion of the clones; in checked studies, under half of the deficit traces to unresolved V genes, and the cause of the others is not known. V and J calls and clone size follow that table, whereas D and trimming were derived from the DNA. The table for this sample lists around 12,000 clones; roughly 75% of them were counted only once. The biggest ten clones account for about 37% of the sample.

Inclusive of the bounding cysteine and phenylalanine, the CDR3 is 16 residues long. Only the CDR3 DNA stays, 48 bases, in frame from base 1. The germline ends are 16 bases apart after V is trimmed by 2 bases and J by 3 bases. Via the germline V gene, CDR1 is MNHNS and CDR2 SASEGT. As to this clone: Its antigen has not been determined. Within one base of it there is no much larger clone, and no base qualities were kept.

The research as a whole found: Newly diagnosed patients were reported to have lower baseline TCR diversity than healthy donors, and relapsed/refractory patients were reported to have lower baseline TCR diversity still. Diversity was lower in patients who began nivolumab less than 1 year after ASCT, so these patients were left out of later analyses to avoid confounding by immune reconstitution. Baseline diversity similar to that of newly diagnosed patients was observed in trial patients achieving complete response, whereas significantly lower diversity was observed in partial responders and progressors. CD4+ but not CD8+ TCR diversity rose significantly by C4D1 (p=0.0027 vs p=0.16), most apparent in complete responders (p=0.02). The study was limited to a single clinical trial cohort, and causes of repertoire differences, possibly disease activity or prior therapy, remained undefined.

The intended sense of this specimen's time point label: cycle 1 day 1 (C1D1), immediately before nivolumab initiation. Every trial patient had relapsed following autologous stem cell transplantation, and prior brentuximab vedotin exposure was what differed among cohorts A, B and C. The trial cohort comprised about 60 patients with relapsed/refractory classical Hodgkin lymphoma whose best overall responses were complete response, partial response or progressive disease. Trial patients were treated with single-agent nivolumab in the multi-cohort phase II CheckMate 205 trial. Best overall response was determined by an independent review committee according to the 2007 International Working Group response criteria. PBMCs from the trial were collected at three points: immediately before nivolumab initiation (C1D1), and during therapy at cycle 2 day 1 and cycle 4 day 1. Peripheral blood was collected in 8 mL Vacutainer Cell Preparation Tubes, from which PBMCs were isolated by centrifugation and then cryopreserved.

The clonotype originates from a human donor with classical Hodgkin lymphoma. This specimen was peripheral blood mononuclear cells (PBMCs), taken at baseline. This receptor chain uses TRBV6-1 and TRBJ1-1; D gene: possibly TRBD1, on 6 matching bases. The CDR3 sequence is CASSERGWYEYTEAFF. Here is the DNA: TGTGCCAGCAGTGAAAGGGGGTGGTACGAGTACACTGAAGCTTTCTTT.